The T cell receptor (beta chain) described here comes from a study of shared clonotypes between healthy human individuals. Study at large: With ages of 18 to 49, the donors were a couple of women and three men.

The V end lost 10 bases, the J end lost 8 bases, and 20 bases lay between the germline ends. Germline lookup yields CDR1 MNHNS and CDR2 SASEGT. The CDR3 extends over 13 amino acids. The genomic DNA of each subset was split evenly across several immunoSEQ plates. Sequencing used immunoSEQ multiplex PCR; TCRdb keeps in-frame clones, though not all of them. The sample gives about 2.2 million clones, approximately 94% of which show up once; 1.7% is in the top ten. As regards this clone: Its matching antigen is unknown.

The naive CD8 population came from CD45RO-negative cells selected for CCR7, without terminally differentiated effector memory CD45RA+ cells. Study observations and caveats: Limited genetic and exposure-history diversity came from having few donors.

V and J are TRBV6-1 and TRBJ1-2; D is uncertain. The material sequenced was naive CD8+ T cells from PBMCs. The clonotype was recovered from a man younger than 30 in good health. Some clones in this sample may be carry-over from other donors' samples. This CDR3 is CAISVSLIDGYTF. CDR3 sequence (DNA): TGTGCCATTTCGGTCTCCCTTATAGACGGCTACACCTTC.